Below are 25 T cell receptor beta chains sequenced from a single sample in a study of T cells in women clearing cervical HPV infection. The method was immunoSEQ multiplex PCR; TCRdb's version includes in-frame clones alone and lacks a portion of them. This sample's table reports around 23,000 clones. The specimen was blood buffy coat. The receptor set was obtained from a woman between 18 and 70 years old with a cervical HPV16 infection that either progressed to CIN3+ or cleared (not recorded which).

As regards this clone: Coverage ceases 3 residues before the CDR3 finishes, and the germline J gene fills in the end. The rearrangement uses TRBV29-1 and TRBJ1-4, with D possibly matching TRBD1 (5 bases). The germline V gene encodes CDR1 SQVTM and CDR2 ANQGSEA. CDR3 length equals 13 residues. V was pared by 3 bases and J by 7 bases, with 12 bases between. The part of the CDR3 DNA that was read is TGCAGCGTTGAGGTAGGGGCGAGTGAAAAA. Its translation: CSVEVGASEK. The complete CDR3 protein is CSVEVGASEKLFF.

Points on this clone: Read sequence stops 3 residues before the CDR3 end, and the germline J gene provides the missing end. The chain has TRBV12-3 or TRBV12-4 and TRBJ2-5, with 16 bases matching TRBD2. Trimming at V came to 4 bases and at J to 5 bases, leaving 1 base not matched to a gene. This CDR3 contains 15 residues. CDR3 protein: CASSSGLAGGETQYF. CDR3 bases read: TGTGCCAGCAGTTCGGGACTAGCGGGGGGGGAGACC.

CDR3 residues: CSARPWTGSRETQYF. Incomplete CDR3 DNA: TGCAGTGCTAGACCATGGACAGGGAGTAGGGAGACC. The V gene is TRBV20-1, the J gene TRBJ2-5, with 8 nucleotides matching TRBD1. The read ends 3 residues shy of where the CDR3 ends; the end is completed using the germline J gene. Germline V gene sequence: CDR1 DFQATT, CDR2 SNEGSKA (reference sequence). With V trimmed by 2 bases and J by 5 bases, 10 bases remained unmatched. The CDR3 spans 15 residues.

Note on this clone: Coverage ceases 3 residues before the CDR3 finishes, and the germline J gene fills in the end. V usage is TRBV20-1 and J usage is TRBJ2-4, with 8 bases identical to TRBD1. The CDR3 covers 13 residues. V shed 6 bases, J shed 3 bases, and the junction held 4 bases outside the gene matches. Germline V CDR1 and CDR2: DFQATT, SNEGSKA (reference sequence). The CDR3 sequence is CSARTGIKNIQYF. The CDR3 bases that were read are TGCAGTGCCAGGACAGGGATCAAAAACATT.

About this clone: The sequence runs out 3 residues before the end of the CDR3; the remainder is reconstructed from the germline J gene. The chain couples TRBV13 to TRBJ1-2; 8 bases agree with TRBD1. The CDR3 covers 15 residues. CDR1 is PRHDT, CDR2 FYEKMQ, per germline (reference sequence). The covered CDR3 bases are TGTGCCAGCAGCGGGAGGGACAGGCCCCCGAACGGC. Encoded protein: CASSGRDRPPNG. The entire CDR3 protein is CASSGRDRPPNGYTF.

On this clone itself: The read ends 3 residues before the CDR3 terminus; that terminus is restored from the germline J gene. This chain joins TRBV5-1 and TRBJ2-7; 10 bases fit TRBD2. The length of the CDR3 is 16 residues. CDR1 is SGHRS and CDR2 is YFSETQ in the germline V gene. The V and J ends lost 0 bases and 2 bases, in that order; junction bases with no gene match: 5. The CDR3 reads CASSLVLAGDTYEQYF. The CDR3 bases that were read are TGCGCCAGCAGCTTGGTTCTAGCGGGAGACACCTACGAG. The entire variable domain, with the rest obtained from reference TRBV5-1 and TRBJ2-7, is as follows: KAGVTQTPRYLIKTRGQQVTLSCSPISGHRSVSWYQQTPGQGLQFLFEYFSETQRNKGNFPGRFSGRQFSNSRSEMNVSTLELGDSALYLCASSLVLAGDTYEQYFGPGTRLTVT.

On this clone: The read falls 3 residues short of the CDR3 end, and the missing part is taken from the germline J gene. This chain joins TRBV5-1 and TRBJ2-1, with TRBD2 matching 10 bases. The CDR3 is 17 residues long. The V gene end was trimmed by 0 bases and the J gene end by 4 bases; junction bases not matched to a gene: 7. Germline V gives CDR1 SGHRS, CDR2 YFSETQ. CDR3 DNA (partial): TGCGCCAGCAGCTTGGACGCAGCGGGGGGGAAGTACAATGAG. It specifies CASSLDAAGGKYNE. The CDR3 in its entirety is CASSLDAAGGKYNEQFF.

Notes on this clone: The observed sequence ends 3 residues before the CDR3 terminus, with the missing tail filled in from the germline J gene. The gene calls are TRBV19 and TRBJ2-7; D may be TRBD2 (5 bases). The V gene lost 10 bases and the J gene lost 4 bases, with 11 bases spanning the gap. Looked up from germline, CDR1 is LNHDA and CDR2 is SQIVND (reference sequence). CDR3 length: 11 amino acids. The CDR3 bases that were read are TGTGCCACCTCCGGGGAGTACGAG. This translates into CATSGEYE. The whole CDR3 protein reads CATSGEYEQYF.

Points on this clone: The read comes to an end 3 residues before the CDR3 does, leaving the germline J gene to fill in the end. The chain combines TRBV11-2 with TRBJ1-1; possibly TRBD1 for D (6 bases). Trimming cost V 2 bases and J 4 bases, with 14 bases left between them. Germline V CDR1 and CDR2: SGHAT, FQNNGV. CDR3 length: 15 residues. CDR3 region: CASSLRSGQITEAFF. CDR3 DNA, as far as it was read: TGTGCCAGCAGCTTACGGAGCGGACAGATCACTGAA.

On this clone: From the germline J gene comes the end of the CDR3, since the read stops 3 residues before it. The J gene is TRBJ2-1, the V gene TRBV7-3; TRBD2 aligns across 7 bases. Unmatched junction bases numbered 7, after V lost 5 bases and J lost 0 bases. Germline V gene data show CDR1 as SGHTA and CDR2 as FQGTGA. There are 16 residues in the CDR3. CDR3 sequence reads: CASSPRGGSSYNEQFF. The CDR3 DNA, read in part, is TGTGCCAGCAGCCCTCGGGGAGGGAGCTCCTACAATGAG.

A note on this clone: The sequence runs out 3 residues before the end of the CDR3; the remainder is reconstructed from the germline J gene. The chain carries TRBV18 and TRBJ2-1; no clear D. The CDR3 spans 15 residues. Germline V gene sequence: CDR1 KGHSH, CDR2 LQKENI. V was trimmed by 3 bases and J by 5 bases, leaving 14 bases between them. The CDR3 bases that were read are TGTGCCAGCTCACCCCGGGTCCAAAAAAACAATGAG. It codes for CASSPRVQKNNE. The complete CDR3 reads CASSPRVQKNNEQFF.

Comment on this clone: From the germline J gene comes the end of the CDR3, since the read stops 3 residues before it. The chain uses TRBV19 and TRBJ2-1, with D perhaps TRBD2 (5 bases). The CDR3 loop spans 14 amino acids. From germline, CDR1 is LNHDA and CDR2 SQIVND (reference sequence). V lost 7 bases and J lost 4, with 14 bases in between. The CDR3 bases that were read are TGTGCCAGTACCCCTCTAGCAAATTACAATGAG. This translates into CASTPLANYNE. The whole CDR3 sequence is CASTPLANYNEQFF. The whole variable domain, filled in from reference TRBV19 and TRBJ2-1, reads DGGITQSPKYLFRKEGQNVTLSCEQNLNHDAMYWYRQDPGQGLRLIYYSQIVNDFQKGDIAEGYSVSREKKESFPLTVTSAQKNPTAFYLCASTPLANYNEQFFGPGTRLTVL.

In the case of this clone: Coverage ceases 3 residues before the CDR3 finishes, and the germline J gene fills in the end. The chain combines TRBV30 with TRBJ2-7, with D maybe TRBD1 (5 bases). Germline CDR1 reads GTSNPN; CDR2 reads SVGIG (reference sequence). The CDR3 length is 15 residues. Trimming removed 0 bases at V and 4 bases at J, with 16 bases between. The CDR3 bases that were read are TGTGCCTGGAGTGTACATGGGGCCGAGAGGTACGAG. Translated, it gives CAWSVHGAERYE. From start to end, the CDR3 is CAWSVHGAERYEQYF.

As concerns this clone: The read stops 3 residues short of the end of the CDR3; the missing end is completed from the germline J gene. This chain joins TRBV20-1 and TRBJ2-1; the D gene is possibly TRBD1 (5 bases). With 1 base removed from V and 6 bases from J, the gap between germline ends came to 13 bases. The CDR3 consists of 14 residues. The germline V gene has CDR1 DFQATT and CDR2 SNEGSKA (reference sequence). The CDR3 bases that were read are TGCAGTGCTAGAGTGGGGAAGGGGCTCAATGAG. Translation: CSARVGKGLNE. Given in full, the CDR3 is CSARVGKGLNEQFF.

As for this clone: At one of its ends the junction is not consistent with the germline gene, which may arise from a read error. Read sequence stops 3 residues before the CDR3 end, and the germline J gene provides the missing end. V is TRBV5-6 and J is TRBJ2-2; 7 bases fit TRBD2. Germline CDR1 is SGHDT and CDR2 is YYEEEE. The CDR3 is made up of 12 amino acids. CDR3 in amino acids: CASSLVTGGLFF. The DNA read from the CDR3 is TGTGCCAGCAGCTTGGTAACGGGGGGG.

For this clone: Coverage ceases 3 residues before the CDR3 finishes, and the germline J gene fills in the end. The chain is built from TRBV2 and TRBJ2-7; the D is unclear. Germline assignment: CDR1 SNHLY and CDR2 FYNNEI. Trimming took off 6 bases at V and 6 bases at J, with 12 bases between the two ends. The CDR3 consists of 12 residues. The CDR3 region is CASSRDSPEQYF. Incomplete CDR3 DNA: TGTGCCAGCAGCAGAGATTCGCCCGAG.

CDR3 in amino acids: CASSRAVGEYDYTF. Incomplete CDR3 DNA: TGTGCCAGTAGTAGGGCAGTCGGGGAGTACGAC. The chain is built from TRBV19 and TRBJ1-2; D remains unclear. The read falls 3 residues short of the CDR3 end, and the missing part is taken from the germline J gene. Germline loops: CDR1 LNHDA, CDR2 SQIVND (reference sequence). This CDR3 has 14 amino acids.

A word on this clone: The read falls 3 residues short of the CDR3 end, and the missing part is taken from the germline J gene. This chain links TRBV12-3 or TRBV12-4 with TRBJ2-7, with TRBD2 matching over 7 bases. The CDR3 consists of 13 residues. Trimming removed 3 bases from V and 6 bases from J; junction bases left unmatched: 5. CDR3 DNA, as far as it was read: TGTGCCAGCAGTTTCGGACTAGTTTCCGAG. This encodes CASSFGLVSE. The whole CDR3 is CASSFGLVSEQYF.

Turning to this clone: The read finishes 3 residues shy of the CDR3 end, and the germline J gene is used to complete it. The chain uses TRBV4-1 and TRBJ2-3; 9 bases line up with TRBD2. The CDR3 length is 16 residues. V trimming: 0 bases; J trimming: 5 bases; junction bases outside the gene matches: 6. Per the germline V gene, CDR1 is MGHRA and CDR2 is YSYEKL. Partial CDR3 DNA: TGCGCCAGCAGCCAAGATAGCGGGAGATTTATAGATACG. As protein: CASSQDSGRFIDT. From start to end, the CDR3 is CASSQDSGRFIDTQYF.

In regard to this clone: The read is 3 residues too short to cover the CDR3 end, so that end is filled in from the germline J gene. This chain connects TRBV10-3 to TRBJ1-3, with D uncertain. The CDR3 loop spans 14 amino acids. The V gene lost 6 bases and the J gene lost 0 bases, with 9 bases spanning the gap. Germline V gene lookup returns CDR1 ENHRY and CDR2 SYGVKD. CDR3 loop: CAISDGLSGNTIYF. The CDR3 bases that were read are TGTGCCATCAGCGATGGCCTCTCTGGAAACACC.

In regard to this clone: A junction end diverges from the germline sequence, so it may reflect a read error. Read sequence stops 3 residues before the CDR3 end, and the germline J gene provides the missing end. The J gene is TRBJ2-7, the V gene TRBV7-7, with a tentative D call TRBD2 (5 bases). The CDR3 is made up of 14 amino acids. Looked up from germline, CDR1 is SSHAT and CDR2 is FNYEAQ (reference sequence). The sequenced part of the CDR3 DNA is TGTGCTAGCAGCTCCGGCGGGTTCTCCTACGAG. Residues: CASSSGGFSYE. The whole CDR3 region reads CASSSGGFSYEQYF.

A note on this clone: The CDR3 end is not reached by the read, which stops 3 residues before it; the germline J gene fills it in. The chain employs TRBV7-9 and TRBJ1-1; no clear D gene. Germline lookup yields CDR1 SEHNR and CDR2 FQNEAQ (reference sequence). The CDR3 has 15 residues. Partial CDR3 DNA: TGTGCCAGCAGCTTAGTTGCAGGACCCGGGGAGACA. Translating it yields CASSLVAGPGET. The full-length CDR3 reads as CASSLVAGPGETAFF.

Comment on this clone: The read falls 3 residues short of the CDR3 end, and the missing part is taken from the germline J gene. The V gene is TRBV29-1, the J gene TRBJ2-2, with TRBD1 matching 10 bases. V lost 3 bases to trimming and J lost 2 bases; unmatched junction nucleotides: 6. The germline gives CDR1 SQVTM, CDR2 ANQGSEA. The CDR3 loop spans 16 amino acids. CDR3 in amino acids: CSVDDRGRGNTGELFF. The sequenced part of the CDR3 DNA is TGCAGCGTTGATGACAGGGGGCGGGGTAACACCGGGGAG.

Comment on this clone: The CDR3 end falls 3 residues outside the read, so it is completed with the germline J gene. The chain uses TRBV14 and TRBJ2-7; D not resolved. V lost 8 bases and J 5 bases, leaving 7 bases between the germline ends. The CDR3 is 10 residues long. CDR1 is SGHDN, CDR2 FVKESK, per germline. CDR3 bases read: TGTGCCAGCTGTTCGGACGAG. Residues: CASCSDE. From start to end, the CDR3 is CASCSDEQYF.

Worth noting for this clone: The read is 3 residues too short to cover the CDR3 end, so that end is filled in from the germline J gene. The chain is built from TRBV20-1 and TRBJ1-4; 7 bases agree with TRBD1. The germline gives CDR1 DFQATT, CDR2 SNEGSKA (reference sequence). The CDR3 runs to 17 residues. J gave up 0 bases and V 3 bases, and 10 bases lay outside the gene matches. The CDR3 reads CSARERGLPATNEKLFF. The CDR3 DNA, read in part, is TGCAGTGCTAGGGAAAGGGGGCTCCCCGCAACTAATGAAAAA.